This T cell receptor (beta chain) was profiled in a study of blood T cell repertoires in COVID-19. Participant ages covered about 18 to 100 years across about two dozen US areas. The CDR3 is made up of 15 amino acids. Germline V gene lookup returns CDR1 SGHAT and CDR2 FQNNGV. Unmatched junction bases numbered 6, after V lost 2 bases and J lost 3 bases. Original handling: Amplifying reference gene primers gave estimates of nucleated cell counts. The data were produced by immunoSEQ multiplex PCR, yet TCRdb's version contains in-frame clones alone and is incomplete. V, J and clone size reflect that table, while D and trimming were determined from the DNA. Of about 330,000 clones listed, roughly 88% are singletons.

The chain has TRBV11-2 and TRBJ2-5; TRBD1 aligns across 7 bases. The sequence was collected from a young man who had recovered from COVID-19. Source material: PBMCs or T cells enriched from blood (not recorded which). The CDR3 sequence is CASSLMYRGEETQYF. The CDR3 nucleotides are TGTGCCAGCAGCTTAATGTACAGGGGAGAAGAGACCCAGTACTTC.